The clone carrying this T cell receptor (beta chain) was detected many times. What it binds is unknown. These data come from a study of regulatory T cells in long-lasting Graves disease. The time point denotes: newly diagnosed GD, antithyroid drugs for less than 3 months. PBMC RNA was the source of the TCR library. J gave up 5 bases and V 5 bases, and 5 bases lay outside the gene matches. The CDR3 covers 13 residues. The germline CDR1 and CDR2 sequences are ENHRY and SYGVKD. Study results and caveats: Persistent Graves' patients showed reduced TCR diversity versus newly diagnosed patients.

Through Arm-PCR of CDR3 regions and iRepertoire HTBI primers, TCR beta libraries were built. TCRdb reprocessed the multiplex PCR reads with MiXCR, giving one entry per CDR3 protein. This table has about 420,000 distinct CDR3 sequences, roughly 15% appearing once. The data were also submitted as part of a second study, on T cells in Graves' hyperthyroidism and ophthalmopathy. That study adds: Thyroid ultrasound and orbital computed tomography, with clinical symptoms and serum thyroxine and TRAb, informed diagnoses. The primer set for the first-round RT-PCR of the TCR CDR3 was HTBI.

The chain combines TRBV10-3 with TRBJ2-5; 7 bases match TRBD2. The sample was peripheral blood mononuclear cells (PBMCs), taken at new diagnosis, from a patient treated with antithyroid drugs. This sequence was found in a young woman with Graves disease. This CDR3 is CAISRTGGETQYF. CDR3 sequence (DNA): TGTGCCATCAGTAGGACCGGGGGGGAGACCCAGTACTTC.